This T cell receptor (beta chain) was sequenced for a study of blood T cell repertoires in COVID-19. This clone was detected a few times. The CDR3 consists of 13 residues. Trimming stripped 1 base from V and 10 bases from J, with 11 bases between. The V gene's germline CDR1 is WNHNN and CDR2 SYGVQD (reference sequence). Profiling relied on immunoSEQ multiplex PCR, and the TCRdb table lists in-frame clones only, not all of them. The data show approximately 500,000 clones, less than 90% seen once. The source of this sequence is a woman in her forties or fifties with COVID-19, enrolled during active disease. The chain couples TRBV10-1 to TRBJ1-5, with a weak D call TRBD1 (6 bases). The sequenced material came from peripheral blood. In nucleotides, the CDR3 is TGCGCCAGCAGTGAGTTAAGGGGGAGTCCCCAGCATTTT. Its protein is CASSELRGSPQHF.